A selection of T cell receptor beta chains follows, all from one sample in a study of blood T cell repertoires in COVID-19. Generated by immunoSEQ multiplex PCR, the TCRdb table keeps only in-frame clones and is missing some. Among about 76,000 clones, around 90% were seen once, and the ten largest hold roughly 28%. Sequencing input: peripheral blood. These receptors all stem from a woman of 80 years or more with active or convalescent COVID-19. CDR3s include the opening cysteine and the closing phenylalanine or tryptophan. D genes are given only for firm matches. Rows give clone size only sometimes, using once, few, many, or a class for an expanded clone.

v_call	clone_size	d_call	j_call	cdr3_nt	cdr3_aa
TRBV5-1	.	TRBD2	TRBJ2-2	TGCGCCAGCACCCGACTAGCGGGGGGAGCGAACACCGGGGAGCTGTTTTTT	CASTRLAGGANTGELFF
TRBV6-2/TRBV6-3	.	TRBD2	TRBJ2-4	TGTGCCAGCAGTCGTGGAGCGGGGGTCCTAATAGCCAAAAACATTCAGTACTTC	CASSRGAGVLIAKNIQYF
TRBV29-1	few	.	TRBJ2-1	TGCAGCGTATCCAGGGCCAATGAGCAGTTCTTC	CSVSRANEQFF
TRBV23-1	.	.	TRBJ1-5	TGCGCCAGTGGCCCCACGGCACTACAGCCCCAGCATTTT	CASGPTALQPQHF
TRBV7-9	few	.	TRBJ2-3	TGTGCCAGCAGCTTCAACCTCAGGGAAAACACAGATACGCAGTATTTT	CASSFNLRENTDTQYF
TRBV18	.	.	TRBJ1-3	TGTGCCAGCTCACCAGAAACAAGCTCTGGAAACACCATATATTTT	CASSPETSSGNTIYF
TRBV5-1	once	.	TRBJ1-1	TGCGCCAGCAGCCTAGGGACAAGGGGGACTGAAGCTTTCTTT	CASSLGTRGTEAFF
TRBV3-1/TRBV3-2	.	.	TRBJ2-6	TGTGCCAGCAGTGGAGAGGTCCTCTCTGGGGCCAACGTCCTGACTTTC	CASSGEVLSGANVLTF
TRBV5-4	few	.	TRBJ1-2	TGTGCCAGCAGCTTGGAAACGGATGGCTACACCTTC	CASSLETDGYTF
TRBV7-2	.	.	TRBJ1-2	TGTGCCAGCAGCCCCCGCAGGGGAGATGGCTACACCTTC	CASSPRRGDGYTF
TRBV2	.	TRBD2	TRBJ2-3	TGTGCCAGCAATAGCGGGGTACTTAGCACAGATACGCAGTATTTT	CASNSGVLSTDTQYF
TRBV9	.	.	TRBJ2-1	TGTGCCAGCAGCGTCTCAGGTGTTGGGACGGGAGTCTACAATGAGCAGTTCTTC	CASSVSGVGTGVYNEQFF
TRBV5-1	.	.	TRBJ1-3	TGCGCCAGCAGCCCTGGAGAACCTGGAAACACCATATATTTT	CASSPGEPGNTIYF
TRBV18	few	.	TRBJ2-7	TGTGCCAGCTCACTCGCGATAAATATCCACGAGCAGTACTTC	CASSLAINIHEQYF
TRBV9	.	.	TRBJ2-7	TGTGCCAGCAGCGGGATACAGGGTGTAGACGAGCAGTACTTC	CASSGIQGVDEQYF
TRBV4-1	.	.	TRBJ2-1	TGCGCCAGCAGCCAATCCGATGAGCAGTTCTTC	CASSQSDEQFF
TRBV30	.	.	TRBJ1-5	TGTGCCTGGAGCTTCCGGGGTCGCAATCAGCCCCAGCATTTT	CAWSFRGRNQPQHF
TRBV29-1	few	.	TRBJ2-7	TGCAGCGTTGGGACAGAGAACCAGCAGTACTTC	CSVGTENQQYF
TRBV30	.	.	TRBJ2-5	TGTGCCTGGACAGGGTGGCAAGAGACCCAGTACTTC	CAWTGWQETQYF
TRBV7-2	once	TRBD1	TRBJ1-2	TGTGCCAGCAGCTTAGGGGGACAGGGGGCGCGTAACTATGGCTACACCTTC	CASSLGGQGARNYGYTF
TRBV11-2	.	.	TRBJ2-7	TGTGCCAGCAGCTTAGCCGGAATGGAGATGAAGCAGTACTTC	CASSLAGMEMKQYF
TRBV3-1/TRBV3-2	.	.	TRBJ2-7	TGTGCCAGCAGCCAATCCAGGGGATCCGGCGAGCAGTACTTC	CASSQSRGSGEQYF
TRBV4-1	once	.	TRBJ1-4	TGCGCCAGCAGCCAAGTCCAAGGGGAGGTCGGCGAAAAACTGTTTTTT	CASSQVQGEVGEKLFF
TRBV6-6	.	.	TRBJ2-2	TGTGCCAGCAGTTACTCGAACTCGAGCCCGGAGCTGTTTTTT	CASSYSNSSPELFF
TRBV7-9	few	.	TRBJ2-3	TGTGCCAGCAGTTCGGGCACGGGGGACCCTGGGACAGATACGCAGTATTTT	CASSSGTGDPGTDTQYF
TRBV24-1	.	.	TRBJ1-1	TGTGCCACCCGCTCAACTAAGATGGCTTTCTTT	CATRSTKMAFF